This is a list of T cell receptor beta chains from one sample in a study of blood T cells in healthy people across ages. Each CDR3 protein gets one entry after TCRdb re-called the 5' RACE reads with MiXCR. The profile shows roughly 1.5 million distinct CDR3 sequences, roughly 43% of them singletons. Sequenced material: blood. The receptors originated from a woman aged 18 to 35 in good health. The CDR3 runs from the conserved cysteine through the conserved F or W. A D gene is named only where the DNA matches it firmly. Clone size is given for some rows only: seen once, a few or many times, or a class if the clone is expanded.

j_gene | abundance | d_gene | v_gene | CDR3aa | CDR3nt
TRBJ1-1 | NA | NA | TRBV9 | CASSNQPGPNTEAFF | TGTGCCAGCAGCAACCAGCCGGGCCCGAACACTGAAGCTTTCTTT
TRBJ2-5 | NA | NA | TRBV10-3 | CAISAYISTGEQYF | TGTGCCATCAGTGCGTACATCTCGACGGGGGAGCAGTACTTC
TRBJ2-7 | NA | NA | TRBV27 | CASSEQSSYNEQYF | TGTGCCAGCAGCGAGCAGAGCTCCTACAATGAGCAGTACTTC
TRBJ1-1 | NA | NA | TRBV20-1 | CSARPGLRTEAFF | TGCAGTGCCCGTCCGGGGTTGAGGACTGAAGCTTTCTTT
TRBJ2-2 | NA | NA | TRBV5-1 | CASSLNARRAGELFF | TGCGCCAGCAGCTTGAATGCTAGGCGGGCCGGGGAGCTGTTTTTT
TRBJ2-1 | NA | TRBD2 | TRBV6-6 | CAIGTVGGSSYNEQFF | TGTGCCATCGGAACTGTCGGCGGGAGCTCCTACAATGAGCAGTTCTTC
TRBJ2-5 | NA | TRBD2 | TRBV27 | CASSLRTSAHYNEQYF | TGTGCCAGCAGTTTAAGGACTAGCGCCCACTACAATGAGCAGTACTTC
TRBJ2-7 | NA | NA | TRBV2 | CASNTGTPTPYEQYF | TGTGCCAGCAACACCGGGACACCGACACCCTACGAGCAGTACTTC
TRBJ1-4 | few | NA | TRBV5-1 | CASSRGRRGPLGEKLFF | TGCGCCAGCAGCCGTGGGAGGAGAGGCCCACTCGGTGAAAAACTGTTTTTT
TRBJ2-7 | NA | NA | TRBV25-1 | CASSKSHATYEQYF | TGTGCCAGCAGCAAAAGCCACGCTACCTACGAGCAGTACTTC
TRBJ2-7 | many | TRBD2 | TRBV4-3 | CASSPGLQTYEQYF | TGCGCCAGCAGCCCGGGACTACAAACCTACGAGCAGTACTTC
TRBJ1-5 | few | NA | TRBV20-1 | CSARAPGASNQPQHF | TGCAGTGCTAGGGCCCCGGGGGCGAGCAATCAGCCCCAGCATTTT
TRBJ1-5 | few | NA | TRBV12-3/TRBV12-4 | CASRDPYQPQHF | TGTGCCAGCAGGGACCCTTATCAGCCCCAGCATTTT
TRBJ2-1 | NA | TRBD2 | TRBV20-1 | CSVIRPGGRISNEQFF | TGCAGTGTTATCAGGCCGGGAGGGAGAATTTCCAATGAGCAGTTCTTC
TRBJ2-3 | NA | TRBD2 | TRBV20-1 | CSARDAKLAGVTDTQYF | TGCAGTGCTAGAGATGCCAAACTAGCGGGGGTCACAGATACGCAGTATTTT
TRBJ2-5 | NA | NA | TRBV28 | CASSSPGGGSSETQYF | TGTGCCAGCAGTTCACCGGGGGGCGGGAGTTCAGAGACCCAGTACTTC
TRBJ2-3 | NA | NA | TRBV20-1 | CSARKAPDTQYF | TGCAGTGCTCGCAAAGCTCCAGATACGCAGTATTTT
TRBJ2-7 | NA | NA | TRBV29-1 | CSVEEQGDYEQYF | TGCAGCGTTGAAGAACAGGGCGACTACGAGCAGTACTTC
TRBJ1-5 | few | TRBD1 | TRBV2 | CASSRGQGNNQPQHF | TGTGCCAGCAGTCGCGGACAGGGGAACAATCAGCCCCAGCATTTT
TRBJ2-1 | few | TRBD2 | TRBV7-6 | CASSLGPLAGGTNEQFF | TGTGCCAGCAGCTTAGGCCCTTTGGCGGGGGGAACCAATGAGCAGTTCTTC
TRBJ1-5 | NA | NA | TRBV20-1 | CSASIGISNQPQHF | TGCAGTGCTAGTATAGGCATTAGCAATCAGCCCCAGCATTTT
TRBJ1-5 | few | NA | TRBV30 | CAWAGAGGQPQHF | TGTGCCTGGGCCGGGGCCGGGGGTCAGCCCCAGCATTTT
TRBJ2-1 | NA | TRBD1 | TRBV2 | CASSLDEQGYNEQFF | TGTGCCAGCAGCTTGGATGAACAGGGGTACAATGAGCAGTTCTTC
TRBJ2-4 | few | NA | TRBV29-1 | CSVEVPGSLAKYF | TGCAGCGTTGAAGTTCCTGGGTCTCTTGCCAAGTACTTC
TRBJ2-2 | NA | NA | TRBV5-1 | CASSLTPGHSGTGELFF | TGCGCCAGCAGCTTGACTCCCGGACATTCGGGGACCGGGGAGCTGTTTTTT
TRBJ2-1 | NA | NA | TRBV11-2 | CASSLRTRGFNEQFF | TGTGCCAGCAGCTTACGGACGCGGGGCTTCAATGAGCAGTTCTTC
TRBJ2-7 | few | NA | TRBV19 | CASKDSYTYEQYF | TGTGCCAGTAAGGACAGCTACACCTACGAGCAGTACTTC
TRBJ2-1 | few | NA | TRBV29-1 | CSARTVSSYNEQFF | TGCAGCGCCCGGACGGTAAGCTCCTACAATGAGCAGTTCTTC
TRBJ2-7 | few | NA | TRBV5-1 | CASSLGYGNSYEQYF | TGCGCCAGCAGCTTGGGTTACGGGAACTCCTACGAGCAGTACTTC
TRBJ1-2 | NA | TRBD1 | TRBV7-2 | CASSFPTGGVRGYTF | TGTGCCAGCAGCTTTCCGACAGGGGGGGTGCGTGGCTACACCTTC
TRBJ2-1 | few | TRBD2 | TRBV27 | CASSPSAGGNYNEQFF | TGTGCCAGCAGTCCTTCTGCGGGGGGGAATTACAATGAGCAGTTCTTC
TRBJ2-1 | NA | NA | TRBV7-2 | CASSLEGPWFF | TGTGCCAGCAGCTTAGAAGGACCGTGGTTCTTC
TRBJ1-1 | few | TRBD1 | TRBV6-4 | CASSLGTAINTEAFF | TGTGCCAGCAGTCTTGGGACAGCGATAAACACTGAAGCTTTCTTT
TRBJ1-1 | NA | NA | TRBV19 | CASNGGTEAFF | TGTGCCAGCAATGGGGGTACTGAAGCTTTCTTT
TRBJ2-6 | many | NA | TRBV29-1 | CSVFVGSSGANVLTF | TGCAGCGTTTTCGTGGGGAGCTCTGGGGCCAACGTCCTGACTTTC
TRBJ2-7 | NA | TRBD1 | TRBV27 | CACGRTGPEQYF | TGTGCCTGCGGAAGGACAGGACCCGAGCAGTACTTC
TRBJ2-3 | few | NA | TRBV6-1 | CASSTGSTTDTQYF | TGTGCCAGCAGTACAGGTTCTACCACAGATACGCAGTATTTT